This TCR beta chain was recorded in a study of T cell responses to AZD1222 COVID-19 vaccine. Some clones are missing from TCRdb's copy, which holds only in-frame ones; the method was immunoSEQ multiplex PCR. Of 140,000 or so clones listed, 80% to 90% were seen once; the top ten hold 1.6%. CDR3 length equals 16 residues. Germline CDR1 reads SEHNR; CDR2 reads FQNEAQ (reference sequence). After removal of 4 bases from V and 0 bases from J, the junction contained 7 bases not matched to a gene. General study points: The CD4 TCRs associated with vaccination extended across spike and predominated at 160-218 and 743-854. As reported, nearly half of all spike-specific TCRs target variant regions that are unmutated. Recipients of two AZD1222 doses showed rising Spike-specific TCR breadth and depth. Baseline serostatus was positive in only six AZD1222 recipients.

In regard to this clone: The antigen is not known.

This specimen was peripheral blood, taken on day 0 of AZD1222 vaccination. V and J are TRBV7-9 and TRBJ1-1; 8 bases align to TRBD1. The clonotype originates from an adult in good health. The CDR3 region has the DNA TGTGCCAGCAGCTACGTCCCAGGGGGCTTGAACACTGAAGCTTTCTTT. Its translation is CASSYVPGGLNTEAFF.